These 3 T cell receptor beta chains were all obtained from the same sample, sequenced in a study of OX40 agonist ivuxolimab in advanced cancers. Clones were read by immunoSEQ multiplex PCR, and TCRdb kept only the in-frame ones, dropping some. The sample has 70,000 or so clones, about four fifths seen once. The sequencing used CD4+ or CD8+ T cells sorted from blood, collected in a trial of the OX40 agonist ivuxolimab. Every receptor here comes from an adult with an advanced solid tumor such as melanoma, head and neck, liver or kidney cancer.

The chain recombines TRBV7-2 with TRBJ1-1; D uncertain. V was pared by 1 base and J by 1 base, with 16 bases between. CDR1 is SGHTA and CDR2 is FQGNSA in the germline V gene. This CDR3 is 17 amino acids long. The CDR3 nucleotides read TGTGCCAGCAGCTTAGACAGACCTGTATTAGAGAACACTGAAGCTTTCTTT. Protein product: CASSLDRPVLENTEAFF.

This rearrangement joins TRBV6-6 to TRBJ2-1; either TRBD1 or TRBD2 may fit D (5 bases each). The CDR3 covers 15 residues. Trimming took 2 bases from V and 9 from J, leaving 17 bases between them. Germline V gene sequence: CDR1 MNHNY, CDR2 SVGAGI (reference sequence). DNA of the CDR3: TGTGCCAGCAGTTACAGGGACCGAATGCAAGGTGAGCAGTTCTTC. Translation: CASSYRDRMQGEQFF.

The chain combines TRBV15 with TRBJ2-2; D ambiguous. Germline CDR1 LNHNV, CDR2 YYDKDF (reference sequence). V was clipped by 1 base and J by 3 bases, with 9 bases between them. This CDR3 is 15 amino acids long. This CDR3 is CATSRGTAYTGELFF. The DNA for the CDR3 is TGTGCCACCAGCAGAGGAACGGCCTACACCGGGGAGCTGTTTTTT.